Below, 6 T cell receptor beta chains from the same sample are listed, as sequenced in a study of regulatory and conventional T cells in RAG deficiency. The data were produced by immunoSEQ multiplex PCR, yet TCRdb's version contains in-frame clones alone and is incomplete. The profile shows about 32,000 clones, roughly 90% of them singletons. The sample also formed part of further work on regulatory T cells. That work adds: The PCR used 52 TRBV and 13 TRBJ primers.

Source material: CD8+ T cells sorted from blood. The source of these receptors is a human donor in good health.

The chain couples TRBV23-1 to TRBJ2-1; 9 nucleotides agree with TRBD1. TRBV23-1 is labeled an ORF, and its function is uncertain. V lost 1 base, J lost 5 bases, and 9 bases stayed unmatched. CDR3 length: 17 amino acids. In DNA, the CDR3 is TGCGCCAGCAGTCAATGCGGGGGATGGGACAGGGACAATGAGCAGTTCTTC. Its translation: CASSQCGGWDRDNEQFF.

The rearrangement joins TRBV28 to TRBJ2-3, with D maybe TRBD2 (6 bases). V was cut by 3 bases and J by 8 bases, with 12 bases left in between. Germline V CDR1 and CDR2: MDHEN, SYDVKM. CDR3 length: 13 residues. DNA of the CDR3: TGTGCCAGCAGTTTCGGGGGTGGAGTTACGCAGTATTTT. Its translation is CASSFGGGVTQYF.

V is TRBV18 and J is TRBJ2-1; no clear D. The CDR3 spans 15 residues. Germline CDR1 KGHSH, CDR2 LQKENI. V lost 2 bases to trimming and J lost 3 bases, with 11 bases between them. The DNA of the CDR3 is TGTGCCAGCTCACCAGTGGGGTCCGGCTACAATGAGCAGTTCTTC. It specifies CASSPVGSGYNEQFF.

The rearrangement links TRBV5-1 to TRBJ1-2, with D maybe TRBD1 (5 bases). Between the trimmed V and J ends, which lost 3 bases and 8 bases, there was a span of 14 bases. This CDR3 has 13 amino acids. From germline, CDR1 is SGHRS and CDR2 YFSETQ. The CDR3 loop is CASSYEGLQGYTF. The CDR3 bases are TGCGCCAGCAGCTACGAGGGACTCCAGGGCTACACCTTC.

CDR3 sequence: CASSQDAQGSYNSPLHF. CDR3 sequence (DNA): TGTGCCAGCAGCCAAGATGCGCAGGGCTCCTATAATTCACCCCTCCACTTT. The chain uses TRBV4-2 and TRBJ1-6; D might be TRBD1 (5 bases). V lost 0 bases and J lost 0, with 9 bases in between. CDR3 length: 17 residues. Looked up from germline, CDR1 is LGHNA and CDR2 is YNFKEQ.

The V gene is TRBV9, the J gene TRBJ2-3; D is undetermined. Per germline, CDR1 SGDLS and CDR2 YYNGEE. Deletions cut 3 bases from V and 2 bases from J, with 1 base between. The CDR3 is 11 amino acids. The CDR3 nucleotides read TGTGCCAGCAGCGCCACAGATACGCAGTATTTT. Protein: CASSATDTQYF.